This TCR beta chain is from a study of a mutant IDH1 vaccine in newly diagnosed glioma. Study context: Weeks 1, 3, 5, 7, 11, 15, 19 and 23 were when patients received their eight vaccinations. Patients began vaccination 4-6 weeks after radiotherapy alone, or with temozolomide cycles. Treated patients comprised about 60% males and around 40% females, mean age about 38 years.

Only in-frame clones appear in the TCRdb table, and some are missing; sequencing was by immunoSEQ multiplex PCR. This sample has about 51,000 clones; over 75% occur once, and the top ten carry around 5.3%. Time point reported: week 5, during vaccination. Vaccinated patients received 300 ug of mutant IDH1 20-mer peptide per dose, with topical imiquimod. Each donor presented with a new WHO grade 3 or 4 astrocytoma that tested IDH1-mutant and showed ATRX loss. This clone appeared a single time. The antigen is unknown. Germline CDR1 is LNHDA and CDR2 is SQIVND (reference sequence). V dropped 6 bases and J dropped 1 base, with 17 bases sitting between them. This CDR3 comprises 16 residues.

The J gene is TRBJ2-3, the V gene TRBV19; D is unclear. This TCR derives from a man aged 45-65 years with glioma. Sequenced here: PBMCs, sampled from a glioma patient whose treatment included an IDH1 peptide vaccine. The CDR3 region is CASSPVRDRGTDTQYF. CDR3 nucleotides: TGTGCCAGTAGCCCAGTTAGAGACCGAGGCACAGATACGCAGTATTTT.